The sequence of this TCR beta chain was determined in a study of cytomegalovirus exposure and HLA in healthy donors. Findings of the study overall: Reports showed the classifier diagnosing cytomegalovirus status with high specificity and sensitivity.

This clone was detected once. No antigen is known for it. The PCR made use of 60 Vbeta and 13 Jbeta primers. This table comes from immunoSEQ multiplex PCR, and its TCRdb copy is limited to in-frame clones, with some not included. Found here are fewer than 200,000 clones, around 68% of them singletons; the top ten hold 1.5%. Unrecorded immune exposures were likely, despite nominal health at sampling. The origin of this receptor is a girl between 10 and 17 years old in good health and CMV-seronegative. The sample comprised PBMCs.

Here the CDR3 reads CASSVAALETAGANVLTF. The CDR3 region has the DNA TGTGCCAGCAGCGTAGCGGCTTTGGAGACGGCTGGGGCCAACGTCCTGACTTTC. The chain is built from TRBV9 and TRBJ2-6; D is unresolved. CDR3 size: 18 residues. The V and J ends lost 0 bases and 2 bases respectively, with 15 bases between them. Per germline, CDR1 SGDLS and CDR2 YYNGEE.